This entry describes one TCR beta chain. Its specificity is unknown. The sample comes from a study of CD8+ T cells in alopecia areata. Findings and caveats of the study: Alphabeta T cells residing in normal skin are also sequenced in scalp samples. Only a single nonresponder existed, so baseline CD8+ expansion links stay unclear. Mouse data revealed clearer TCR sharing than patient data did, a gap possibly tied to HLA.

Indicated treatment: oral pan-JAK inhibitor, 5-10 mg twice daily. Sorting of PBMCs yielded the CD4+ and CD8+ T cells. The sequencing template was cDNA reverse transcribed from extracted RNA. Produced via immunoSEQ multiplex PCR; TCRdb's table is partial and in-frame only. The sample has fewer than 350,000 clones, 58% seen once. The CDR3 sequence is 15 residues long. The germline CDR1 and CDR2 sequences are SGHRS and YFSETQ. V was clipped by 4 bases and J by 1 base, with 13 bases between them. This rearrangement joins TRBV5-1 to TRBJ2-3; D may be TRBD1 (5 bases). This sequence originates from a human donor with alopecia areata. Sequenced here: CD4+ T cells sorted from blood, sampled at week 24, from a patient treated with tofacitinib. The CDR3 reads CASSDAGMGTDTQYF. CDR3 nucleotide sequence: TGCGCCAGCAGCGATGCAGGGATGGGCACAGATACGCAGTATTTT.